Listed below are T cell receptor beta chains from one sample, sequenced in a study of blood T cell repertoires in COVID-19. Generated by immunoSEQ multiplex PCR, the TCRdb table keeps only in-frame clones and is missing some. The sample includes about 54,000 clones, over 75% of them seen just once. Sample: peripheral blood. All receptors derive from a human donor in a cohort sampled during active COVID-19. Each CDR3 is given with its conserved first and last residue. D genes are given only for firm matches. For some rows the clone size is stated as once, few or many, or as a class when expanded; others skip it.

CDR3 length: 15
J gene: TRBJ1-5
V gene: TRBV18
D gene: NA
clone size: NA
CDR3 protein: CASSPYTGNNQPQHF
CDR3 DNA: TGTGCCAGCTCACCTTATACAGGGAACAATCAGCCCCAGCATTTT

CDR3 length: 17
J gene: TRBJ1-1
V gene: TRBV2
D gene: NA
clone size: NA
CDR3 protein: CASRVFGPRVSDTEAFF
CDR3 DNA: TGTGCCAGCAGGGTTTTTGGCCCCCGGGTGTCGGACACTGAAGCTTTCTTT

CDR3 length: 17
J gene: TRBJ2-1
V gene: TRBV7-2
D gene: TRBD2
clone size: NA
CDR3 protein: CASSLRPGLADYNEQFF
CDR3 DNA: TGTGCCAGCAGCTTAAGACCGGGACTAGCGGACTACAATGAGCAGTTCTTC

CDR3 length: 15
J gene: TRBJ2-2
V gene: TRBV2
D gene: NA
clone size: NA
CDR3 protein: CASIGQRLSTGELFF
CDR3 DNA: TGTGCCAGCATCGGACAGAGGTTGAGTACCGGGGAGCTGTTTTTT

CDR3 length: 15
J gene: TRBJ2-2
V gene: TRBV5-1
D gene: NA
clone size: NA
CDR3 protein: CASDIAERGTGELFF
CDR3 DNA: TGCGCCAGCGATATAGCGGAAAGGGGCACCGGGGAGCTGTTTTTT

CDR3 length: 13
J gene: TRBJ2-5
V gene: TRBV7-2
D gene: NA
clone size: few
CDR3 protein: CASSLAGEGTQYF
CDR3 DNA: TGTGCCAGCAGCTTAGCAGGGGAAGGGACCCAGTACTTC

CDR3 length: 13
J gene: TRBJ1-2
V gene: TRBV7-9
D gene: NA
clone size: NA
CDR3 protein: CASSVGNYYGYTF
CDR3 DNA: TGTGCCAGCAGCGTCGGGAACTACTATGGCTACACCTTC

CDR3 length: 16
J gene: TRBJ2-7
V gene: TRBV27
D gene: TRBD1
clone size: NA
CDR3 protein: CASSRGGQGPTYEQYF
CDR3 DNA: TGTGCCAGCAGTAGGGGGGGACAGGGGCCAACCTACGAGCAGTACTTC

CDR3 length: 18
J gene: TRBJ2-2
V gene: TRBV18
D gene: TRBD2
clone size: NA
CDR3 protein: CASSPLLAGGPNTGELFF
CDR3 DNA: TGTGCCAGCTCACCACTTCTAGCGGGAGGGCCTAACACCGGGGAGCTGTTTTTT

CDR3 length: 15
J gene: TRBJ2-2
V gene: TRBV4-2
D gene: TRBD2
clone size: once
CDR3 protein: CASSPQAGNTGELFF
CDR3 DNA: TGTGCCAGCAGCCCCCAAGCGGGAAACACCGGGGAGCTGTTTTTT

CDR3 length: 15
J gene: TRBJ2-3
V gene: TRBV23-1
D gene: NA
clone size: once
CDR3 protein: CAPYHGQDGTDTQYF
CDR3 DNA: TGCGCCCCATACCACGGCCAGGATGGCACAGATACGCAGTATTTT

CDR3 length: 15
J gene: TRBJ1-1
V gene: TRBV7-9
D gene: NA
clone size: NA
CDR3 protein: CASSPRQALVPEAFF
CDR3 DNA: TGTGCCAGCAGCCCTCGACAAGCCCTGGTCCCTGAAGCTTTCTTT

CDR3 length: 14
J gene: TRBJ1-2
V gene: TRBV5-1
D gene: TRBD1
clone size: NA
CDR3 protein: CASSQAGQGSGYTF
CDR3 DNA: TGCGCCAGCAGCCAAGCCGGACAGGGCTCTGGCTACACCTTC

CDR3 length: 13
J gene: TRBJ1-2
V gene: TRBV6-5
D gene: NA
clone size: NA
CDR3 protein: CATRLGRQDGYTF
CDR3 DNA: TGTGCCACCCGCTTGGGGCGCCAGGACGGCTACACCTTC

CDR3 length: 12
J gene: TRBJ2-1
V gene: TRBV28
D gene: NA
clone size: NA
CDR3 protein: CASAPSWNEQFF
CDR3 DNA: TGTGCCAGCGCCCCGAGCTGGAATGAGCAGTTCTTC

CDR3 length: 17
J gene: TRBJ2-2
V gene: TRBV3-1/TRBV3-2
D gene: TRBD2
clone size: NA
CDR3 protein: CASSPRVGLGDTGELFF
CDR3 DNA: TGTGCCAGCAGCCCCCGGGTAGGACTAGGAGACACCGGGGAGCTGTTTTTT

CDR3 length: 18
J gene: TRBJ2-2
V gene: TRBV3-1/TRBV3-2
D gene: TRBD2
clone size: NA
CDR3 protein: CASSQEAGLAGRGGELFF
CDR3 DNA: TGTGCCAGCAGCCAAGAAGCAGGACTAGCGGGGCGGGGCGGGGAGCTGTTTTTT

CDR3 length: 13
J gene: TRBJ1-6
V gene: TRBV28
D gene: NA
clone size: few
CDR3 protein: CASRPGYNSPLHF
CDR3 DNA: TGTGCCAGCAGGCCGGGATATAATTCACCCCTCCACTTT

CDR3 length: 15
J gene: TRBJ2-3
V gene: TRBV7-2
D gene: NA
clone size: NA
CDR3 protein: CASSPGTPSTDTQYF
CDR3 DNA: TGTGCCAGCAGCCCCGGGACTCCTAGCACAGATACGCAGTATTTT

CDR3 length: 13
J gene: TRBJ1-2
V gene: TRBV3-1/TRBV3-2
D gene: NA
clone size: NA
CDR3 protein: CASSPRAEGGYTF
CDR3 DNA: TGTGCCAGCAGCCCGAGGGCCGAGGGAGGCTACACCTTC

CDR3 length: 13
J gene: TRBJ1-2
V gene: TRBV7-8
D gene: NA
clone size: NA
CDR3 protein: CASRERAGSSYTF
CDR3 DNA: TGTGCCAGCAGGGAGCGGGCAGGCTCGAGCTACACCTTC

CDR3 length: 13
J gene: TRBJ2-7
V gene: TRBV5-6
D gene: NA
clone size: NA
CDR3 protein: CASSLAVSYEQYF
CDR3 DNA: TGTGCCAGCAGCTTGGCCGTCTCCTACGAGCAGTACTTC

CDR3 length: 16
J gene: TRBJ2-2
V gene: TRBV6-6
D gene: TRBD1
clone size: NA
CDR3 protein: CASSYRDRGRDGELFF
CDR3 DNA: TGTGCCAGCAGCTACCGGGACAGGGGGCGGGACGGGGAGCTGTTTTTT